The 29 T cell receptor beta chains below were found in one sample sequenced in a study of blood T cell repertoires in COVID-19. The assay was immunoSEQ multiplex PCR, and TCRdb's table has in-frame clones only and misses some. The table lists under 120,000 clones, 65% to 80% of them singletons. Input material: peripheral blood. The receptors were sampled from a man in his 70s with active or convalescent COVID-19.

The chain is built from TRBV6-4 and TRBJ2-1; 13 bases agree with TRBD2. V trimming: 4 bases; J trimming: 3 bases; junction bases outside the gene matches: 3. The length of the CDR3 is 16 residues. Per the germline V gene, CDR1 is MRHNA and CDR2 is SNTAGT. The CDR3 sequence is CASSGRLAGGYNEQFF. In DNA, the CDR3 is TGTGCCAGCAGTGGCAGACTAGCGGGAGGCTACAATGAGCAGTTCTTC.

The chain combines TRBV5-3 with TRBJ2-1, with 9 bases lining up with TRBD2. TRBV5-3 counts as an open reading frame of uncertain function. This CDR3 has 16 amino acids. J was trimmed by 7 bases and V by 7 bases; bases with no gene match: 15. CDR3 nucleotide sequence: TGTGCCAGATCCCTCCGGCTAGCGGGAAAAGCTAATGAGCAGTTCTTC. Its translation is CARSLRLAGKANEQFF.

This chain joins TRBV3-1 (or the pseudogene TRBV3-2) and TRBJ2-5, with unresolved D. Trimming removed 2 bases from V and 2 bases from J, with 3 bases in between. From germline, CDR1 is LGHDT and CDR2 YNNKEL (reference sequence). CDR3 length: 12 residues. The CDR3 DNA reads as TGTGCCAGCAGCCAACAACAAGAGACCCAGTACTTC. The encoded protein is CASSQQQETQYF.

The gene calls are TRBV15 and TRBJ2-1; perhaps TRBD1 as D (6 bases). The CDR3 loop spans 17 amino acids. Trimming shortened V by 2 bases and J by 0 bases, and 14 bases separated the two germline ends. Germline V gives CDR1 LNHNV, CDR2 YYDKDF (reference sequence). In DNA, the CDR3 is TGTGCCACCAGCAGATACAACAGGGTGAGCTCCTACAATGAGCAGTTCTTC. Protein product: CATSRYNRVSSYNEQFF.

There are a few counts of this clone. This sequence joins TRBV28 and TRBJ1-1; D unclear. The CDR3 contains 13 residues. Trimming left V 5 bases short and J 3 bases short, with 10 bases between. Germline CDR1 is MDHEN and CDR2 is SYDVKM. DNA of the CDR3: TGTGCCAGCAGTGGCCTCGAGGACACTGAAGCTTTCTTT. Amino acids: CASSGLEDTEAFF.

The chain couples TRBV3-1 (or the pseudogene TRBV3-2) to TRBJ2-7, with 13 bases matching TRBD2. Germline lookup yields CDR1 LGHDT and CDR2 YNNKEL (reference sequence). The CDR3 totals 15 residues. The J segment lost 7 bases and the V segment lost 3 bases, leaving 6 bases of the junction unmatched. This CDR3 is CASSHTGTSGDEQYF. The CDR3 nucleotides read TGTGCCAGCAGCCATACCGGGACTAGCGGGGATGAGCAGTACTTC.

This chain joins TRBV7-9 and TRBJ1-2; weak D call: TRBD1 (5 bases). This CDR3 has 16 residues. Germline V gives CDR1 SEHNR, CDR2 FQNEAQ (reference sequence). V lost 0 bases, J lost 5 bases, and 16 bases lay in between. The CDR3 DNA follows: TGTGCCAGCAGCTTAGCGCGTCAGGGAGGGCGGTATGGCTACACCTTC. Translating gives CASSLARQGGRYGYTF.

The rearrangement links TRBV7-9 to TRBJ2-3; D unclear. Looked up from germline, CDR1 is SEHNR and CDR2 is FQNEAQ (reference sequence). With 1 base removed from V and 4 bases from J, the gap between germline ends came to 12 bases. The CDR3 is made up of 15 amino acids. The CDR3 DNA reads as TGTGCCAGCAGCTTAGTCCTAGACCGGGCAGATACGCAGTATTTT. Its translation is CASSLVLDRADTQYF.

This clone was counted a few times. This sequence joins TRBV19 and TRBJ2-7; 10 bases match TRBD2. With V trimmed by 6 bases and J by 2 bases, 7 bases remained unmatched. The CDR3 is made up of 15 amino acids. Germline CDR1 is LNHDA and CDR2 is SQIVND (reference sequence). CDR3 loop: CASSLGTSATYEQYF. The CDR3 DNA is TGTGCCAGTAGCCTGGGGACTAGCGCGACCTACGAGCAGTACTTC.

The chain uses TRBV18 and TRBJ2-7, with 8 bases that match TRBD1. This CDR3 comprises 12 residues. V lost 5 bases, J lost 6 bases, and 3 bases stayed unmatched. Germline lookup yields CDR1 KGHSH and CDR2 LQKENI. CDR3 region: CASSDRGGEQYF. The CDR3 nucleotides read TGTGCCAGCTCAGACAGGGGAGGCGAGCAGTACTTC.

The chain carries TRBV6-5 and TRBJ1-2; 8 nucleotides line up with TRBD1. The ends lost 6 bases at V and 7 bases at J; junction bases unmatched: 7. Germline V gives CDR1 MNHEY, CDR2 SVGAGI. This CDR3 contains 13 residues. The CDR3 region is CASRDREVGGYTF. CDR3 nucleotide sequence: TGTGCCAGCAGGGACAGGGAAGTAGGTGGCTACACCTTC.

The chain recombines TRBV3-1 (or the pseudogene TRBV3-2) with TRBJ1-4, with a weak D call TRBD1 (5 bases). This CDR3 is 12 amino acids long. Germline CDR1 reads LGHDT; CDR2 reads YNNKEL (reference sequence). Trimming removed 1 base from V and 11 bases from J, with 8 bases in between. This CDR3 reads CASSQGKGKLFF. In DNA, the CDR3 is TGTGCCAGCAGCCAAGGGAAGGGGAAACTGTTTTTT.

The chain uses TRBV3-1 (or the pseudogene TRBV3-2) and TRBJ1-2, with D hard to call. Trimming stripped 1 base from V and 4 bases from J, with 10 bases between. Germline CDR1 and CDR2: LGHDT and YNNKEL (reference sequence). The CDR3 totals 14 residues. CDR3 in amino acids: CASSQGQAGYGYTF. The CDR3 bases are TGTGCCAGCAGCCAAGGGCAGGCGGGCTATGGCTACACCTTC.

The genes are TRBV19 and TRBJ2-1, with 14 bases identical to TRBD2. Trimming removed 6 bases from V and 0 bases from J; junction bases left unmatched: 13. The CDR3 consists of 20 residues. Germline CDR1 is LNHDA and CDR2 is SQIVND (reference sequence). CDR3 amino acids: CASRNGGTSGGQSSYNEQFF. The DNA for the CDR3 is TGTGCCAGTAGGAATGGCGGGACTAGCGGGGGACAAAGCTCCTACAATGAGCAGTTCTTC.

The CDR3 reads CASSGTYTYEQYF. CDR3 bases: TGTGCCAGCAGCGGGACTTATACCTACGAGCAGTACTTC. The chain is built from TRBV9 and TRBJ2-7, with TRBD2 as a possible D gene (5 bases). The CDR3 length is 13 residues. V dropped 3 bases and J dropped 2 bases, with 9 bases sitting between them. The germline V gene has CDR1 SGDLS and CDR2 YYNGEE. Filled out from reference TRBV9 and TRBJ2-7, the complete variable domain reads DSGVTQTPKHLITATGQRVTLRCSPRSGDLSVYWYQQSLDQGLQFLIQYYNGEERAKGNILERFSAQQFPDLHSELNLSSLELGDSALYFCASSGTYTYEQYFGPGTRLTVT.

This chain joins TRBV6-4 and TRBJ2-3; 13 bases line up with TRBD2. V lost 8 bases and J lost 3; bases outside the gene matches: 5. The CDR3 loop spans 15 amino acids. Germline V CDR1 and CDR2: MRHNA, SNTAGT. The CDR3 bases are TGTGCCAGCTGGACTAGCGGGGGTGGAACAGATACGCAGTATTTT. This sequence encodes CASWTSGGGTDTQYF.

The chain links TRBV7-6 to TRBJ2-7, with 9 bases aligning to TRBD1. The germline gives CDR1 SGHVS, CDR2 FNYEAQ. The length of the CDR3 is 15 residues. With 3 bases clipped from V and 2 bases from J, the junction kept 5 bases outside the gene matches. The CDR3 spells CASSLGRQGAYEQYF. In DNA form, the CDR3 reads TGTGCCAGCAGCTTGGGTCGACAGGGGGCCTACGAGCAGTACTTC. Combining the CDR3 with reference TRBV7-6 and TRBJ2-7 gives the whole variable domain GAGVSQSPRYKVTKRGQDVALRCDPISGHVSLYWYRQALGQGPEFLTYFNYEAQQDKSGLPNDRFSAERPEGSISTLTIQRTEQRDSAMYRCASSLGRQGAYEQYFGPGTRLTVT.

The chain has TRBV3-1 (or the pseudogene TRBV3-2) and TRBJ1-2; 8 nucleotides match TRBD1. V was clipped by 6 bases and J by 5 bases; unmatched bases: 5. The CDR3 is 13 amino acids. The germline gives CDR1 LGHDT, CDR2 YNNKEL (reference sequence). CDR3 region: CASSQQGGYGYTF. The CDR3 region has the DNA TGTGCCAGCAGTCAACAGGGGGGATATGGCTACACCTTC.

The chain joins TRBV4-1 to TRBJ1-3, with D tentatively TRBD1 (5 bases). Germline assignment: CDR1 MGHRA and CDR2 YSYEKL. There are 15 residues in the CDR3. Trimming shortened V by 4 bases and J by 3 bases, and 13 bases separated the two germline ends. For the CDR3, the DNA is TGCGCCAGCAGCCTGACAGTGGTGGGTGGAAACACCATATATTTT. Translating gives CASSLTVVGGNTIYF.

This clone appeared a few times. This chain joins TRBV25-1 and TRBJ1-5; 9 bases match TRBD1. The CDR3 is 16 amino acids. The V and J ends lost 1 base and 5 bases, in that order; junction bases with no gene match: 6. The germline V gene encodes CDR1 MGHDK and CDR2 SYGVNS. For the CDR3, the DNA is TGTGCCAGCAGTGAATTCCAGGGACAGGGAGATCAGCCCCAGCATTTT. Protein product: CASSEFQGQGDQPQHF.

The rearrangement links TRBV18 to TRBJ2-1; TRBD1 agrees at 8 bases. The CDR3 sequence is 15 residues long. CDR1 is KGHSH and CDR2 is LQKENI in the germline V gene. Germline trimming cut 6 bases from V and 0 bases from J; bases unmatched to any gene: 4. CDR3 residues: CASSGQESSYNEQFF. The CDR3 DNA follows: TGTGCCAGCTCGGGACAGGAGAGCTCCTACAATGAGCAGTTCTTC. The entire variable domain, with the rest obtained from reference TRBV18 and TRBJ2-1, is as follows: NAGVMQNPRHLVRRRGQEARLRCSPMKGHSHVYWYRQLPEEGLKFMVYLQKENIIDESGMPKERFSAEFPKEGPSILRIQQVVRGDSAAYFCASSGQESSYNEQFFGPGTRLTVL.

This sequence joins TRBV3-1 (or the pseudogene TRBV3-2) and TRBJ2-1; D may be TRBD1 (6 bases). V gave up 1 base and J gave up 5 bases, with 9 bases separating them. CDR1 is LGHDT and CDR2 is YNNKEL in the germline V gene (reference sequence). There are 14 residues in the CDR3. Written as DNA, the CDR3 is TGTGCCAGCAGCCAAGTGCCAGGGGACAATGAGCAGTTCTTC. Translating it yields CASSQVPGDNEQFF.

About this clone itself: Other nucleotide sequences from this sample produce the same CDR3. The rearrangement links TRBV13 to TRBJ2-1; tentatively, D is TRBD2 (6 bases). Germline V gives CDR1 PRHDT, CDR2 FYEKMQ (reference sequence). The CDR3 consists of 16 residues. V gave up 0 bases and J gave up 0 bases, with 9 bases separating them. The CDR3 loop reads CASSLGRGSSYNEQFF. CDR3 bases: TGTGCCAGCAGCTTAGGCCGGGGGAGCTCCTACAATGAGCAGTTCTTC.

This chain joins TRBV4-2 and TRBJ2-2, with TRBD2 identical over 10 bases. There are 15 residues in the CDR3. Germline V gives CDR1 LGHNA, CDR2 YNFKEQ. V shed 1 base, J shed 10 bases, and the junction held 6 bases outside the gene matches. The CDR3 sequence is CASSQGLAGGVELFF. CDR3 nucleotides: TGTGCCAGCAGCCAAGGTTTAGCGGGGGGTGTGGAGCTGTTTTTT.

As DNA, the CDR3 is TGTGCCAGTATCCCCCGCGGCACTAGCGGGAGGCAGATCACAGATACGCAGTATTTT. Translation gives CASIPRGTSGRQITDTQYF. The gene calls are TRBV19 and TRBJ2-3; 12 bases match TRBD2. CDR1 and CDR2 from the germline V gene are LNHDA and SQIVND (reference sequence). The CDR3 runs 19 residues. The ends lost 7 bases at V and 2 bases at J; junction bases unmatched: 16.

The chain couples TRBV5-5 to TRBJ2-1; D is possibly TRBD1 (6 bases). From germline, CDR1 is SGHKS and CDR2 YYEKEE (reference sequence). V was clipped by 4 bases and J by 0 bases, with 17 bases between them. The CDR3 covers 17 residues. In DNA form, the CDR3 reads TGTGCCAGCAGCCCTAGGGGACATCCGAGCTCCTACAATGAGCAGTTCTTC. Its protein is CASSPRGHPSSYNEQFF. Complete variable domain (other parts from reference TRBV5-5 and TRBJ2-1): DAGVTQSPTHLIKTRGQQVTLRCSPISGHKSVSWYQQVLGQGPQFIFQYYEKEERGRGNFPDRFSARQFPNYSSELNVNALLLGDSALYLCASSPRGHPSSYNEQFFGPGTRLTVL.

V is TRBV28 and J is TRBJ1-1; D is undetermined. V shed 3 bases and J shed 1 base, with 12 bases lying between them. The CDR3 runs to 15 residues. The V gene's germline CDR1 is MDHEN and CDR2 SYDVKM. CDR3 loop: CASSLRGSRNTEAFF. The DNA of the CDR3 is TGTGCCAGCAGTTTGAGAGGGAGTAGGAACACTGAAGCTTTCTTT.

This chain links TRBV3-1 (or the pseudogene TRBV3-2) with TRBJ2-5; 7 bases map to TRBD1. Germline V CDR1 and CDR2: LGHDT, YNNKEL (reference sequence). V lost 4 bases and J lost 4; bases outside the gene matches: 6. This CDR3 has 14 residues. CDR3 nucleotide sequence: TGTGCCAGCAGCCTAAAGGGGGCAGGAGAGACCCAGTACTTC. Translated: CASSLKGAGETQYF.

The J gene is TRBJ1-1, the V gene TRBV30, with D maybe TRBD1 (5 bases). V gave up 2 bases and J gave up 1 base, with 11 bases separating them. CDR3 length equals 14 residues. CDR1 and CDR2 (germline): GTSNPN, SVGIG (reference sequence). CDR3 nucleotide sequence: TGTGCCTGGAGTTCCTGGGGGGGGAACACTGAAGCTTTCTTT. Amino acid sequence: CAWSSWGGNTEAFF.